Listed below are T cell receptor beta chains from one sample, sequenced in a study of vaccination effects on CD4 cells after COVID-19. The antigens of these receptors remain unknown. Measured with immunoSEQ multiplex PCR; TCRdb has only the in-frame clones, and not every one. The sample records about 43,000 clones, around three quarters being singletons. The material was CD4+ T cells from PBMCs cultured with SARS-CoV-2 spike peptides, obtained before COVID-19 vaccination. The receptor source for this set is a human donor who received a COVID-19 vaccine. CDR3s include the opening cysteine and the closing phenylalanine or tryptophan. D genes are given only for firm matches.

D gene	V gene	J gene	CDR3 protein	CDR3 DNA
.	TRBV4-1	TRBJ2-4	CASSRGGLVLAKNIQYF	TGCGCCAGCAGCCGAGGAGGACTGGTATTAGCCAAAAACATTCAGTACTTC
.	TRBV4-1	TRBJ1-2	CASSPLTGPREGGYTF	TGCGCCAGCAGCCCCCTTACCGGGCCTCGGGAGGGCGGCTACACCTTC
.	TRBV10-3	TRBJ1-3	CAISVRVHAGNTIYF	TGTGCCATCAGTGTCCGGGTCCACGCTGGAAACACCATATATTTT
.	TRBV2	TRBJ1-5	CASSPASFTSNQPQHF	TGTGCCAGCAGTCCAGCCTCGTTTACCAGCAATCAGCCCCAGCATTTT
TRBD1	TRBV27	TRBJ2-3	CASSFLGTGKDTQYF	TGTGCCAGCAGTTTCTTAGGGACAGGGAAAGATACGCAGTATTTT
.	TRBV12-5	TRBJ1-5	CASGLVRAGEGRNQPQHF	TGTGCTAGTGGTTTGGTACGAGCCGGAGAGGGCCGCAATCAGCCCCAGCATTTT
.	TRBV9	TRBJ1-2	CASSVNPGPLDGYTF	TGTGCCAGCAGCGTAAATCCGGGTCCTCTAGATGGCTACACCTTC
.	TRBV5-6	TRBJ2-5	CASSLGFSLYQETQYF	TGTGCCAGCAGCTTGGGGTTTTCCCTGTACCAAGAGACCCAGTACTTC
.	TRBV19	TRBJ1-5	CASSIFGAVNQPQHF	TGTGCCAGTAGTATCTTCGGGGCAGTCAATCAGCCCCAGCATTTT
TRBD2	TRBV5-6	TRBJ2-5	CASSYGGGQETQYF	TGTGCCAGCAGCTACGGGGGGGGACAAGAGACCCAGTACTTC
TRBD2	TRBV3-1/TRBV3-2	TRBJ2-1	CASSLSGGAVNEQFF	TGTGCCAGCAGCCTCAGCGGGGGGGCCGTCAATGAGCAGTTCTTC
TRBD2	TRBV7-8	TRBJ2-1	CASSRGTSGGAGEQFF	TGTGCCAGCAGCCGAGGGACTAGCGGGGGGGCGGGTGAGCAGTTCTTC
.	TRBV7-7	TRBJ2-1	CASSTSGQNNEQFF	TGTGCCAGCAGCACCTCCGGACAGAACAATGAGCAGTTCTTC
.	TRBV4-1	TRBJ2-5	CASSQVSQAQKTQYF	TGCGCCAGCAGCCAAGTATCGCAGGCCCAAAAGACCCAGTACTTC
TRBD1	TRBV5-1	TRBJ1-1	CASSKGQGTEAFF	TGCGCCAGCAGCAAAGGACAGGGGACTGAAGCTTTCTTT
TRBD2	TRBV30	TRBJ2-1	CAWSRQRGGTYGEQFF	TGTGCCTGGAGTCGGCAGCGGGGGGGGACCTACGGTGAGCAGTTCTTC